Here is one T cell receptor (beta chain) with its context. Its antigen is currently unknown. The data derive from a study of blood T cells in healthy people across ages. The sample, roughly 9.5 milliliters of peripheral blood, was drawn from each donor. Every sample yielded at least 6 million isolated PBMCs. Study-level points and caveats: Relative to aged donors, long-lived donors carried more naive CD4+ cells and displayed higher diversity.

A sample-barcoded 5' primer and a J-beta primer mix were used in a second PCR of roughly 6 to 11 cycles. Unique molecular identifiers of 12 random nucleotides labeled each cDNA. A single record per CDR3 protein comes from TCRdb applying MiXCR to the 5' RACE reads. This table holds under 800,000 distinct CDR3 sequences, around 40% found once. The CDR3 runs to 13 residues. Germline CDR1 MNHNY, CDR2 SVGAGI (reference sequence). Trimming took off 4 bases at V and 8 bases at J, with 11 bases between the two ends. V usage is TRBV6-6 and J usage is TRBJ1-4, with a tentative D call TRBD1 (5 bases). The TCR originated in a woman aged 60-70 years in good health. Sequenced: blood. DNA for the CDR3: TGTGCCAGCAGTTCCAGGGAGGGAGAAAAACTGTTTTTT. Its protein product is CASSSREGEKLFF.